This T cell receptor beta chain was captured in a study of T cell repertoires in cytomegalovirus infection. Study at large: Indicated by public TCR beta signatures were CMV infection and matching HLA type. Study-wide findings and caveats: In two of eight donors, the top clonotype was HLA-C-restricted CMV-specific. People with CMV and the relevant HLA were identified by cumulative public TCR beta family frequency.

This clonotype was seen many times. As yet, its antigen is unknown. The junction had 6 bases not matched to a gene; V was cut back by 5 bases and J by 5 bases. The CDR3 length is 14 residues. TCRdb reprocessed the reads via MiXCR and lists one record per CDR3 protein. The table includes hundreds of thousands of distinct CDR3 sequences, 15% to 20% detected once. The source material was PBMCs. The J gene is TRBJ1-2, the V gene TRBV12-3 or TRBV12-4, with TRBD1 matching over 9 bases. The clonotype comes from a human donor in good health (CMV status not recorded). Some clones in this sample may be carry-over from other donors' samples. The CDR3 spells CASSPGQGFYGYTF. CDR3 DNA sequence: TGTGCCAGCAGTCCTGGACAGGGGTTTTATGGCTACACCTTC.